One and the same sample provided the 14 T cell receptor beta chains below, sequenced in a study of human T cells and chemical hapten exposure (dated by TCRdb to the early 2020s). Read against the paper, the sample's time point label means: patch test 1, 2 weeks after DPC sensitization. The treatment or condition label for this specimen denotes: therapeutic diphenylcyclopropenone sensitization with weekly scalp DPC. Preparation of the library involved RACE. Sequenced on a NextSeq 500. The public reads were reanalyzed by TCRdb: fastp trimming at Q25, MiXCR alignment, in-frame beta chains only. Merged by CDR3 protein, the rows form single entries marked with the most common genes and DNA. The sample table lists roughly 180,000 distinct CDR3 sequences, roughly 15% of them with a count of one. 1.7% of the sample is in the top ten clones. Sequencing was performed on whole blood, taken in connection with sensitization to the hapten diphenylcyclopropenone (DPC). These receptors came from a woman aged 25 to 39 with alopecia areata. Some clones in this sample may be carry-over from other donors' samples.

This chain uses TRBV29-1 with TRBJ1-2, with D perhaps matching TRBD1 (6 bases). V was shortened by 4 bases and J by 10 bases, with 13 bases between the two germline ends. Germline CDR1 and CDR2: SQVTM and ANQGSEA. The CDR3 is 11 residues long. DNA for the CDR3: TGCAGCGTTGTAAATACAGGGAACTACACCTTC. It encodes CSVVNTGNYTF.

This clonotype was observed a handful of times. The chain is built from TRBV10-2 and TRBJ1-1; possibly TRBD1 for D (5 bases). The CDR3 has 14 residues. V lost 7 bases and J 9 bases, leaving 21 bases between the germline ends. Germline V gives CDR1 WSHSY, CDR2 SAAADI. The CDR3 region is CASTERRFDRKAFF. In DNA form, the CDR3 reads TGCGCCAGCACTGAACGGAGATTTGACAGAAAAGCTTTCTTT.

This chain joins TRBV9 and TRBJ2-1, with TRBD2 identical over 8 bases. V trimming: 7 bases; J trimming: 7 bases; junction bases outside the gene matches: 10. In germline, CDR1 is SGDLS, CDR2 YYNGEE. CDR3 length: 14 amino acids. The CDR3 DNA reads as TGTGCCAGCTCCGGGGGGGCTGCCAGGAATGAGCAGTTCTTC. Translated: CASSGGAARNEQFF.

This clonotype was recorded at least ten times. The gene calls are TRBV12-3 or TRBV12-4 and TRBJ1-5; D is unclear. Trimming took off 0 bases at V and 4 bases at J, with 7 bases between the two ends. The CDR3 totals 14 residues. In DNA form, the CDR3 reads TGTGCCAGCAGTTTAGCAGGGAAGAATCAGCCCCAGCATTTT. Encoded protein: CASSLAGKNQPQHF.

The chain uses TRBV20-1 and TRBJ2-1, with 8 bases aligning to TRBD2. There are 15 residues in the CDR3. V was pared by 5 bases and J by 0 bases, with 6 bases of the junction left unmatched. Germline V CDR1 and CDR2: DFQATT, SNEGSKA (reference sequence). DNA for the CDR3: TGCAGTGCTTTCAAAGCGGGGGACTCCTACAATGAGCAGTTCTTC. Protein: CSAFKAGDSYNEQFF.

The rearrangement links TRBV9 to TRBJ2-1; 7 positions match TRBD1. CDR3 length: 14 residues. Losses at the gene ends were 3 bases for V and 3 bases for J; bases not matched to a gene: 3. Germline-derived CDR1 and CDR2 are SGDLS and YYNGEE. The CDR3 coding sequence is TGTGCCAGCAGCGAGGGGGCCGACTACAATGAGCAGTTCTTC. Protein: CASSEGADYNEQFF. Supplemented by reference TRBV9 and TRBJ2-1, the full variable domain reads DSGVTQTPKHLITATGQRVTLRCSPRSGDLSVYWYQQSLDQGLQFLIQYYNGEERAKGNILERFSAQQFPDLHSELNLSSLELGDSALYFCASSEGADYNEQFFGPGTRLTVL.

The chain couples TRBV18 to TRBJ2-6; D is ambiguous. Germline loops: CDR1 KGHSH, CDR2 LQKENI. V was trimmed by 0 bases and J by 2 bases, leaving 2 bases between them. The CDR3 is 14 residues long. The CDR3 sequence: CASSPPTGANVLTF. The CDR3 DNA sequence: TGTGCCAGCTCACCACCGACTGGGGCCAACGTCCTGACTTTC.

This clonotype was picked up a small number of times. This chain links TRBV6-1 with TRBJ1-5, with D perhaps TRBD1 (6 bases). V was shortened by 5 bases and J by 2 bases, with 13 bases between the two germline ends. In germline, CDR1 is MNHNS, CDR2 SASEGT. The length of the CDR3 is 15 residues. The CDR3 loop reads CASSYTGTGNQPQHF. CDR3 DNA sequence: TGTGCCAGCAGTTACACAGGGACGGGCAATCAGCCCCAGCATTTT.

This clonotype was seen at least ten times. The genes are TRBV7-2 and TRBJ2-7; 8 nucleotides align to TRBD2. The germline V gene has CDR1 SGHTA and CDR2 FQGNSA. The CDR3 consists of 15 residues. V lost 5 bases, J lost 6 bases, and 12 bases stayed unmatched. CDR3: CASSPRGGRYGEQYF. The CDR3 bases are TGTGCCAGCAGCCCCCGTGGCGGGAGGTATGGCGAGCAGTACTTC.

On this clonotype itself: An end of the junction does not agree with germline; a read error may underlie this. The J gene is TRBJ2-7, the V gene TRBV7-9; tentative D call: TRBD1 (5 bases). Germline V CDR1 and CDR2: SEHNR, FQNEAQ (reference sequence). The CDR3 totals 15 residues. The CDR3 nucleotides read TGTGTCAGCAGCTTAGGGGCGGACCTCTCCTACGAGCAGTACTTC. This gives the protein CVSSLGADLSYEQYF.

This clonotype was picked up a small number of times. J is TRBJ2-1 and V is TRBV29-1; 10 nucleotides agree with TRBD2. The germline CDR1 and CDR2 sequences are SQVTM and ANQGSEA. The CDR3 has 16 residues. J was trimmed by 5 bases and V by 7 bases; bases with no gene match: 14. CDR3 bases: TGCAGCGCACGGACTAGCGGCGGTCGTTCGGACAATGAGCAGTTCTTC. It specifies CSARTSGGRSDNEQFF.

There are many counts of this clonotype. The CDR3 DNA reads TGTGCCAGCAGCCCGAATCAGGGAGGGAACAATCAGCCCCAGCATTTT. Translation gives CASSPNQGGNNQPQHF. The chain joins TRBV7-2 to TRBJ1-5; maybe TRBD1 (5 bases). The CDR3 is made up of 16 amino acids. CDR1 and CDR2 from the germline V gene are SGHTA and FQGNSA. V dropped 5 bases and J dropped 3 bases, with 17 bases sitting between them. Full variable domain (missing parts from reference TRBV7-2 and TRBJ1-5): GAGVSQSPSNKVTEKGKDVELRCDPISGHTALYWYRQSLGQGLEFLIYFQGNSAPDKSGLPSDRFSAERTGGSVSTLTIQRTQQEDSAVYLCASSPNQGGNNQPQHFGDGTRLSIL.

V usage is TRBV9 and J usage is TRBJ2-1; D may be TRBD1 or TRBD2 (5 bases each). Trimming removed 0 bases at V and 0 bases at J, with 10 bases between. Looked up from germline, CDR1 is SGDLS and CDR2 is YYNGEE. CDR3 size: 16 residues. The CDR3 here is CASSVGGTPSYNEQFF. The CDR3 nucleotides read TGTGCCAGCAGCGTAGGGGGGACCCCCTCCTACAATGAGCAGTTCTTC.

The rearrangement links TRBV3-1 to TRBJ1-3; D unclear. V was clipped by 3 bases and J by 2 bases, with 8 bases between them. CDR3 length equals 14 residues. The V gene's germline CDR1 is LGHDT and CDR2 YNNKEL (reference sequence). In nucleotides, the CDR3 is TGTGCCAGCAGCCAGCTGCAGACTGGAAACACCATATATTTT. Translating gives CASSQLQTGNTIYF.